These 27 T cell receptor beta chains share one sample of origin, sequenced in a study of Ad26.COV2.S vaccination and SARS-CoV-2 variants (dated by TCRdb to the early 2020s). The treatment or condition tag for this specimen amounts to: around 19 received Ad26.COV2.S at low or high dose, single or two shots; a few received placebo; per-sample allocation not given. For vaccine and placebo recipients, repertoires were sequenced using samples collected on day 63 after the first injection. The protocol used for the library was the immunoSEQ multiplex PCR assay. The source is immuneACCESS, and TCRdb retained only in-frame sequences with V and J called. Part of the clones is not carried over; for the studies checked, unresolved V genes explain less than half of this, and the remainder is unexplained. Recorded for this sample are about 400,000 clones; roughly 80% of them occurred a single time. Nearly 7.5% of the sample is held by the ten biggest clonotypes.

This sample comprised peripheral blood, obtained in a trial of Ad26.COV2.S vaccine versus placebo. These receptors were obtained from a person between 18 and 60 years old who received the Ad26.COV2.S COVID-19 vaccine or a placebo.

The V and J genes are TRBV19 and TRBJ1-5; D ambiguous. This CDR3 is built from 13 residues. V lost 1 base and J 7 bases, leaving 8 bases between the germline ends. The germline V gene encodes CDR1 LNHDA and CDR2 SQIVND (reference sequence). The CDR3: CASSIALQQPQHF. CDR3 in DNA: TGTGCCAGTAGTATAGCCCTGCAACAGCCCCAGCATTTT.

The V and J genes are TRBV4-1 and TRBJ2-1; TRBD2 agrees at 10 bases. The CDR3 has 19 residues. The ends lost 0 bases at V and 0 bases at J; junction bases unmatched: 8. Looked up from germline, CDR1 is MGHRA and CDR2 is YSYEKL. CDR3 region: CASSQEETSGSSSYNEQFF. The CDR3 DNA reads TGCGCCAGCAGCCAAGAAGAGACTAGCGGGTCAAGCTCCTACAATGAGCAGTTCTTC.

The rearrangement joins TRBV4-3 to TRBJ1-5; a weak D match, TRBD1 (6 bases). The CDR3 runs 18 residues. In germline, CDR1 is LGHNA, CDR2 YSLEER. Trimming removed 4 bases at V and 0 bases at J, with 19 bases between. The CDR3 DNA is TGCGCCAGCAGCCTCCACCCTTCGCGAGGGGGTAGCAATCAGCCCCAGCATTTT. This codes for CASSLHPSRGGSNQPQHF.

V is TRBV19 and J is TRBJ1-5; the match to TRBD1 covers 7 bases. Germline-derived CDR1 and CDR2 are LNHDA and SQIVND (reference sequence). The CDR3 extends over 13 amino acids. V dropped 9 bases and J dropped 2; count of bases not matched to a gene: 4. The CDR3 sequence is CASGRGGNQPQHF. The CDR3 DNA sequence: TGTGCCAGCGGCAGGGGGGGCAATCAGCCCCAGCATTTT.

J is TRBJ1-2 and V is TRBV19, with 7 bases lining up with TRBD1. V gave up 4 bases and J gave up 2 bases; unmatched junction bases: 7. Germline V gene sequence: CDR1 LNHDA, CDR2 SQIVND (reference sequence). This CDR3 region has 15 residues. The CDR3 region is CASSNDRVLNYGYTF. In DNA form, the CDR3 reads TGTGCCAGTAGTAACGACAGGGTTCTCAACTATGGCTACACCTTC.

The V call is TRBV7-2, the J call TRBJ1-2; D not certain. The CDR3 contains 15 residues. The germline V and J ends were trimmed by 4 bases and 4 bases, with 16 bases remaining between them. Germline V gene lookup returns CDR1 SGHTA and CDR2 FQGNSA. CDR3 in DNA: TGTGCCAGCAGCTCTTCCCCAGAAAGTCCCTATGGCTACACCTTC. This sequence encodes CASSSSPESPYGYTF.

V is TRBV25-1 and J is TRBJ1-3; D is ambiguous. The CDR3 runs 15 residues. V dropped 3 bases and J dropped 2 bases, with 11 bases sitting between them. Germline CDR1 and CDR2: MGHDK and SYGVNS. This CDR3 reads CASSDPTVPGNTIYF. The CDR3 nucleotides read TGTGCCAGCAGTGATCCGACCGTCCCTGGAAACACCATATATTTT.

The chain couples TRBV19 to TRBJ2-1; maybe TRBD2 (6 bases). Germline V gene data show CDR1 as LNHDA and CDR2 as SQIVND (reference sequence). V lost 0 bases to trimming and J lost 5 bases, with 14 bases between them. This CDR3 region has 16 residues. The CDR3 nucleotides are TGTGCCAGTAGTATAGAGGGGGGACTCAAAAACAATGAGCAGTTCTTC. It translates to CASSIEGGLKNNEQFF.

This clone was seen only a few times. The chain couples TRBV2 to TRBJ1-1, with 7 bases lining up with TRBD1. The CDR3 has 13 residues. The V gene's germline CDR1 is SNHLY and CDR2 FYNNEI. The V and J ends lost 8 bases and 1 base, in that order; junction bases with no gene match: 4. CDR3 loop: CASFRDRNTEAFF. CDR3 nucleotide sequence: TGTGCCAGCTTCCGGGACAGGAACACTGAAGCTTTCTTT.

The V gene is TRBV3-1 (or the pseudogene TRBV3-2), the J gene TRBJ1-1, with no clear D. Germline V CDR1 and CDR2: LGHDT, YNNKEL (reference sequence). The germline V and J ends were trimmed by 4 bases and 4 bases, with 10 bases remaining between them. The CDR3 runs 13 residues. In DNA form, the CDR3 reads TGTGCCAGCAGCCGCCTTCTGAGCACTGAAGCTTTCTTT. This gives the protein CASSRLLSTEAFF.

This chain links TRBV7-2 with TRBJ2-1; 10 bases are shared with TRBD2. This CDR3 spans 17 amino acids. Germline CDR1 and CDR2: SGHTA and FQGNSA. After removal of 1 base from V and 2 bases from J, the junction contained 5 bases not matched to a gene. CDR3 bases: TGTGCCAGCAGCTTAGGGGGGACTAGCGCCACCTACAATGAGCAGTTCTTC. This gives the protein CASSLGGTSATYNEQFF.

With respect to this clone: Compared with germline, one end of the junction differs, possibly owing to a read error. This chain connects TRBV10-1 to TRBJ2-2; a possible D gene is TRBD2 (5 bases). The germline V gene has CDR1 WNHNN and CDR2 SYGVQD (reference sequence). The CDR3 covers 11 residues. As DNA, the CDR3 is TGCGCCAGCAGTGAACACCGGGGAGCTGTTTTT. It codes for CASSEHRGAVF.

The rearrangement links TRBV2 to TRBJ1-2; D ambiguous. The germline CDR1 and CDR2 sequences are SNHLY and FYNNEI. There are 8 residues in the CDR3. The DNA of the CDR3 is TGTGTCCACTATGGCTACACCTTC. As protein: CVHYGYTF.

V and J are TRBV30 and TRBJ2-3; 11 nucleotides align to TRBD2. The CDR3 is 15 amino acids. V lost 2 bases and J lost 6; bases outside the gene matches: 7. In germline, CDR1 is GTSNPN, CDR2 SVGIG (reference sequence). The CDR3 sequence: CAWSKVAGGRDTQYF. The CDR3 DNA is TGTGCCTGGAGTAAGGTAGCGGGAGGGCGGGATACGCAGTATTTT.

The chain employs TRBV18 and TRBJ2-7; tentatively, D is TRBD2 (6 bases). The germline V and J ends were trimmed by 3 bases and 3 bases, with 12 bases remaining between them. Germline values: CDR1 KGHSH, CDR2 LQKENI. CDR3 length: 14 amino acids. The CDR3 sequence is CASSPRGLVYEQYF. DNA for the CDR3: TGTGCCAGCTCACCCCGGGGACTGGTCTACGAGCAGTACTTC.

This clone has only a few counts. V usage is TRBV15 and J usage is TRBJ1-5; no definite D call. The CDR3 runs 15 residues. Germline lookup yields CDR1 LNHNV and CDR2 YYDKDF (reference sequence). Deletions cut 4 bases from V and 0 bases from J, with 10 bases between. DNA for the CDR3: TGTGCCACCAGCACCGGGTCTTATAGCAATCAGCCCCAGCATTTT. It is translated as CATSTGSYSNQPQHF.

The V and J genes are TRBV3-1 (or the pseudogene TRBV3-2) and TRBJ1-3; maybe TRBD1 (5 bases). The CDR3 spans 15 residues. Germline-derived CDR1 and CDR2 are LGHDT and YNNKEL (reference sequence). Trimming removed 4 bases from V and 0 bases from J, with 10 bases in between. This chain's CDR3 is CASSPGRHSGNTIYF. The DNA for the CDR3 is TGTGCCAGCAGCCCGGGACGGCACTCTGGAAACACCATATATTTT.

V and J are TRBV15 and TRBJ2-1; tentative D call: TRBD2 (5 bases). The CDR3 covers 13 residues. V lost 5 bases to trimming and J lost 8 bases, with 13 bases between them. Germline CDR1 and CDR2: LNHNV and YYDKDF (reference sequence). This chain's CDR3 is CATSPLALDEQFF. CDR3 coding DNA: TGTGCCACCAGCCCCTTAGCGCTGGATGAGCAGTTCTTC.

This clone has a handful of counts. CDR3 region: CASSRESVYEQYF. The DNA of the CDR3 is TGTGCCAGCAGCCGAGAATCCGTGTACGAGCAGTACTTC. The rearrangement joins TRBV14 to TRBJ2-7; D unresolved. The V end was cut by 4 bases, the J end by 4 bases, with 11 bases between. CDR3 length equals 13 residues. In germline, CDR1 is SGHDN, CDR2 FVKESK.

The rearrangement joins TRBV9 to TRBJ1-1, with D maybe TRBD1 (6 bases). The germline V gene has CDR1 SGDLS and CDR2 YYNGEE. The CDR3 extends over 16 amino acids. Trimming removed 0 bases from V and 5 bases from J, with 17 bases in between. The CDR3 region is CASSVESRLQGTEAFF. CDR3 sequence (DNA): TGTGCCAGCAGCGTAGAGTCGAGGCTCCAGGGGACTGAAGCTTTCTTT. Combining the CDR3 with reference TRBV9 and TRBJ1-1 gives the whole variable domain DSGVTQTPKHLITATGQRVTLRCSPRSGDLSVYWYQQSLDQGLQFLIQYYNGEERAKGNILERFSAQQFPDLHSELNLSSLELGDSALYFCASSVESRLQGTEAFFGQGTRLTVV.

CDR3 region: CASSQKGRNTEAFF. In nucleotides, the CDR3 is TGTGCCAGCAGCCAGAAGGGCAGGAACACTGAAGCTTTCTTT. The chain employs TRBV5-6 and TRBJ1-1, with D uncertain. CDR3 length: 14 amino acids. Trimming shortened V by 4 bases and J by 1 base, and 11 bases separated the two germline ends. From germline, CDR1 is SGHDT and CDR2 YYEEEE.

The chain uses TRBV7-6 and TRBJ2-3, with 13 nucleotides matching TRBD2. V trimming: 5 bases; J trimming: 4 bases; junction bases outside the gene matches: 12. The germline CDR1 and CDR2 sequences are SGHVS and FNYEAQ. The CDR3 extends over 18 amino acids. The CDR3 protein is CASSPFRGTSGTPDTQYF. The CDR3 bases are TGTGCCAGCAGCCCTTTTCGGGGGACTAGCGGGACCCCAGATACGCAGTATTTT.

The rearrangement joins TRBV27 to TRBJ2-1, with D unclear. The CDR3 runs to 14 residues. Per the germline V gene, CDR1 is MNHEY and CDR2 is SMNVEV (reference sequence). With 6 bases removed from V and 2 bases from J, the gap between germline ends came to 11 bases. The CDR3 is CASRDYNTYNEQFF. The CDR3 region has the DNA TGTGCCAGCAGGGATTACAATACCTACAATGAGCAGTTCTTC.

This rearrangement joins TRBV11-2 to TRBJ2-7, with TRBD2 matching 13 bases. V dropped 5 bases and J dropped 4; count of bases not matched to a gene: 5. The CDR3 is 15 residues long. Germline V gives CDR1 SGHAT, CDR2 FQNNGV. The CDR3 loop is CASSPKTSGGYEQYF. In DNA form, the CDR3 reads TGTGCCAGCAGCCCCAAGACTAGCGGGGGGTACGAGCAGTACTTC.

CDR3 bases: TGTGCCAGCAGCTTAGGAGGTGCCGAGACCCAGTACTTC. It is translated as CASSLGGAETQYF. The chain recombines TRBV13 with TRBJ2-5; D unresolved. Looked up from germline, CDR1 is PRHDT and CDR2 is FYEKMQ (reference sequence). V lost 0 bases to trimming and J lost 5 bases, with 7 bases between them. This CDR3 is built from 13 residues.

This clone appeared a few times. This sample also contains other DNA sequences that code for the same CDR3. The CDR3 loop is CASSFRGTEAFF. CDR3 in DNA: TGTGCCAGCAGTTTTCGGGGAACTGAAGCTTTCTTT. The chain employs TRBV28 and TRBJ1-1; D gene unclear. The germline gives CDR1 MDHEN, CDR2 SYDVKM. The CDR3 spans 12 residues. The V end lost 3 bases, the J end lost 5 bases, and 7 bases lay between the germline ends. Supplemented by reference TRBV28 and TRBJ1-1, the full variable domain reads DVKVTQSSRYLVKRTGEKVFLECVQDMDHENMFWYRQDPGLGLRLIYFSYDVKMKEKGDIPEGYSVSREKKERFSLILESASTNQTSMYLCASSFRGTEAFFGQGTRLTVV.

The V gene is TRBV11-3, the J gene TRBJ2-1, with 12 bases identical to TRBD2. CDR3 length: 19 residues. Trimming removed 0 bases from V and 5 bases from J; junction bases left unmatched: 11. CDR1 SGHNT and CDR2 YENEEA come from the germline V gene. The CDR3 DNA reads TGTGCCAGCAGCTTAGATACGGTGACTAGCGGGAGATTCGACAATGAGCAGTTCTTC. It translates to CASSLDTVTSGRFDNEQFF. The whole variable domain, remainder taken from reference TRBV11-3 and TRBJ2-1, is EAGVVQSPRYKIIEKKQPVAFWCNPISGHNTLYWYLQNLGQGPELLIRYENEEAVDDSQLPKDRFSAERLKGVDSTLKIQPAELGDSAVYLCASSLDTVTSGRFDNEQFFGPGTRLTVL.